The 15 T cell receptor beta chains below all came from one sample that was sequenced in a study of blood T cell repertoires in COVID-19. The protocol was immunoSEQ multiplex PCR, while the TCRdb copy is restricted to in-frame clones and leaves out a portion. The sample lists approximately 190,000 clones; around four fifths were seen once. Input material: peripheral blood. These receptors all stem from a man aged 25 to 40 with active or convalescent COVID-19.

The chain has TRBV27 and TRBJ1-6, with D perhaps TRBD1 (5 bases). This CDR3 has 15 amino acids. Germline lookup yields CDR1 MNHEY and CDR2 SMNVEV (reference sequence). V gave up 7 bases and J gave up 1 base, with 11 bases separating them. As DNA, the CDR3 is TGTGCCAGCAACGGGCGGGGGTCCTATAATTCACCCCTCCACTTT. Its protein product is CASNGRGSYNSPLHF.

The chain couples TRBV4-1 to TRBJ2-7, with D maybe TRBD1 (5 bases). Germline V gene sequence: CDR1 MGHRA, CDR2 YSYEKL. The CDR3 length is 16 residues. V was pared by 0 bases and J by 3 bases, with 15 bases between. The CDR3 loop reads CASSQDSPGSSYEQYF. CDR3 DNA: TGCGCCAGCAGCCAAGATTCCCCAGGGTCAAGCTACGAGCAGTACTTC.

The chain is built from TRBV4-1 and TRBJ1-4; D remains ambiguous. Trimming removed 1 base at V and 7 bases at J, with 19 bases between. Germline values: CDR1 MGHRA, CDR2 YSYEKL. This CDR3 spans 17 amino acids. In nucleotides, the CDR3 is TGCGCCAGCAGCCAAGTACAGACGGCCAGGACTGGTGAAAAACTGTTTTTT. Protein product: CASSQVQTARTGEKLFF.

The J gene is TRBJ2-5, the V gene TRBV5-1, with 8 bases matching TRBD2. Germline CDR1 SGHRS, CDR2 YFSETQ. The CDR3 covers 16 residues. J gave up 0 bases and V 0 bases, and 4 bases lay outside the gene matches. The CDR3: CASSLGASGYQETQYF. CDR3 sequence (DNA): TGCGCCAGCAGCTTGGGGGCTAGCGGGTACCAAGAGACCCAGTACTTC.

The chain links TRBV5-4 to TRBJ1-1; D is perhaps TRBD1 (5 bases). Germline CDR1 SGHNT, CDR2 YYREEE (reference sequence). There are 14 residues in the CDR3. V was shortened by 0 bases and J by 4 bases, with 10 bases between the two germline ends. CDR3 sequence: CASSLVGDSTEAFF. CDR3 DNA: TGTGCCAGCAGCTTGGTAGGGGATAGCACTGAAGCTTTCTTT.

This clone was seen only a few times. The chain carries TRBV10-1 and TRBJ1-3; D is ambiguous. The germline V gene encodes CDR1 WNHNN and CDR2 SYGVQD (reference sequence). The CDR3 has 15 amino acids. V dropped 8 bases and J dropped 0 bases, with 14 bases sitting between them. CDR3 coding DNA: TGCGCCAGCGCCGCGTCAAGGAGCTCTGGAAACACCATATATTTT. Its translation is CASAASRSSGNTIYF.

This clone came up once. The rearrangement links TRBV10-3 to TRBJ2-2, with D tentatively TRBD2 (7 bases). The length of the CDR3 is 13 residues. The germline V gene encodes CDR1 ENHRY and CDR2 SYGVKD. Deletions cut 7 bases from V and 4 bases from J, with 10 bases between. CDR3 DNA: TGTGCCATCACGAGGGGGGGCACCGGGGAGCTGTTTTTT. Protein: CAITRGGTGELFF.

The rearrangement uses TRBV2 and TRBJ2-7; the D gene is possibly TRBD1 (7 bases). The CDR3 spans 14 residues. Germline values: CDR1 SNHLY, CDR2 FYNNEI. The V end was cut by 8 bases, the J end by 1 base, with 15 bases between. The DNA of the CDR3 is TGTGCCAGCGGCGGAGGGGGCGGTTCCTACGAGCAGTACGTC. It translates to CASGGGGGSYEQYV.

This chain connects TRBV11-2 to TRBJ2-5; D perhaps matches TRBD1 (7 bases). Trimming pared 1 base from V and 5 bases from J, leaving 17 bases between. This CDR3 has 16 amino acids. Germline lookup yields CDR1 SGHAT and CDR2 FQNNGV. The CDR3 sequence is CASSLVFDRAGETQYF. DNA of the CDR3: TGTGCCAGCAGCTTAGTCTTCGACAGGGCGGGGGAGACCCAGTACTTC.

J is TRBJ2-2 and V is TRBV5-1, with D perhaps TRBD1 (6 bases). Trimming removed 0 bases from V and 0 bases from J, with 9 bases in between. Germline V CDR1 and CDR2: SGHRS, YFSETQ. The CDR3 extends over 16 amino acids. The CDR3 nucleotides read TGCGCCAGCAGCTTGGAGACAGGCACGAACACCGGGGAGCTGTTTTTT. Its translation: CASSLETGTNTGELFF.

V and J are TRBV7-2 and TRBJ1-1; 7 nucleotides agree with TRBD1. The CDR3 is made up of 14 amino acids. CDR1 is SGHTA, CDR2 FQGNSA, per germline. V was pared by 5 bases and J by 4 bases, with 7 bases of the junction left unmatched. The CDR3 reads CASSAQGGPTEAFF. In nucleotides, the CDR3 is TGTGCCAGCAGCGCCCAGGGGGGCCCCACTGAAGCTTTCTTT.

The chain links TRBV9 to TRBJ1-1; tentatively, D is TRBD1 (6 bases). Germline CDR1 SGDLS, CDR2 YYNGEE. The germline V and J ends were trimmed by 4 bases and 5 bases, with 15 bases remaining between them. The CDR3 contains 14 residues. The CDR3 spells CASSPRGGWTEAFF. The CDR3, as DNA: TGTGCCAGCAGCCCTCGAGGGGGTTGGACTGAAGCTTTCTTT.

In this sample, this clone turned up a few times. This sequence joins TRBV5-5 and TRBJ1-2; D perhaps matches TRBD1 (5 bases). The germline gives CDR1 SGHKS, CDR2 YYEKEE (reference sequence). Trimming removed 0 bases at V and 5 bases at J, with 14 bases between. The CDR3 sequence is 15 residues long. The CDR3 reads CASSLGEGYLYGYTF. The CDR3 DNA sequence: TGTGCCAGCAGCTTGGGGGAGGGGTACCTATATGGCTACACCTTC.

V usage is TRBV19 and J usage is TRBJ1-1; weak D call: TRBD1 (5 bases). CDR3 length: 13 amino acids. Germline CDR1 reads LNHDA; CDR2 reads SQIVND (reference sequence). V lost 5 bases and J 5 bases, leaving 12 bases between the germline ends. The CDR3 DNA reads TGTGCCAGTAGTTCCCAGGGAGGGACTGAAGCTTTCTTT. It translates to CASSSQGGTEAFF.

This clone has just one count. The chain recombines TRBV4-1 with TRBJ2-7; D gene unclear. The CDR3 runs 14 residues. V was trimmed by 1 base and J by 3 bases, leaving 10 bases between them. Looked up from germline, CDR1 is MGHRA and CDR2 is YSYEKL. CDR3 sequence reads: CASSQVIAGYEQYF. As DNA, the CDR3 is TGCGCCAGCAGCCAAGTGATCGCCGGCTACGAGCAGTACTTC.